Given below is one T cell receptor (beta chain) in context. The data are from a study of blood T cell repertoires in COVID-19. The overall study: COVID-19 samples, acute and convalescent, were from the United States, Italy and Spain.

As originally analysed: Estimation of nucleated cell counts was performed using reference gene primer amplification. Generated by immunoSEQ multiplex PCR, the TCRdb table keeps only in-frame clones and is missing some. The DNA gave D and trimming, while V, J and clone size come from that table. Of some 130,000 clones listed, about 80% are singletons. CDR1 is ENHRY and CDR2 is SYGVKD in the germline V gene. The CDR3 has 15 residues. With 10 bases clipped from V and 7 bases from J, the junction kept 11 bases outside the gene matches. This chain connects TRBV10-3 to TRBJ2-7; 15 bases are a match to TRBD2. The sequenced sample was peripheral blood. This clonotype originated in a man aged 55-75 years with acute or convalescent COVID-19. The CDR3 sequence: CATAGLAGGGGEQYF. The CDR3, as DNA: TGTGCCACCGCGGGACTAGCGGGAGGTGGGGGGGAGCAGTACTTC.